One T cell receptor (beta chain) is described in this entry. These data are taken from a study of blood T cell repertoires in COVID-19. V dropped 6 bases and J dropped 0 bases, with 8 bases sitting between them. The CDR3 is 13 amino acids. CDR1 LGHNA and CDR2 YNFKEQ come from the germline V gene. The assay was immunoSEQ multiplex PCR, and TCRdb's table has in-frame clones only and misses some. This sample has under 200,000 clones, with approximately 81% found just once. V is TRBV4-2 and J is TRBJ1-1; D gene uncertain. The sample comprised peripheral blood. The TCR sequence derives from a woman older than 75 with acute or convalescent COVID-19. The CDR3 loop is CASSRGVNTEAFF. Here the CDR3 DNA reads TGTGCCAGCAGTCGCGGGGTGAACACTGAAGCTTTCTTT.